This T cell receptor (beta chain) was captured by sequencing in a study of shared clonotypes between healthy human individuals. Study background: For every donor, three CD4 naive, three CD4 memory, two CD8 naive and one CD8 memory plates were used.

It was CD45RO-negative cells, positively selected for CCR7, that made up naive CD8 cells, with terminally differentiated effector memory CD45RA+ cells excluded. The germline V gene has CDR1 MDHEN and CDR2 SYDVKM. V lost 8 bases, J lost 6 bases, and 16 bases stayed unmatched. The CDR3 extends over 17 amino acids. TCRdb's table, derived via immunoSEQ multiplex PCR, lists solely in-frame clones and lacks some. The sample has approximately 2,200,000 clones; about 93% are singletons. Sequences were obtained from naive CD8+ T cells from PBMCs. This chain connects TRBV28 to TRBJ2-1; 10 nucleotides match TRBD2. This TCR derives from a man aged 18-30 years in good health. Some clones in this sample may be carry-over from other donors' samples. The chain's CDR3 is CASLLQGSASGSNEQFF. DNA for the CDR3: TGTGCCAGCTTATTGCAGGGTTCGGCTAGCGGGAGCAATGAGCAGTTCTTC.